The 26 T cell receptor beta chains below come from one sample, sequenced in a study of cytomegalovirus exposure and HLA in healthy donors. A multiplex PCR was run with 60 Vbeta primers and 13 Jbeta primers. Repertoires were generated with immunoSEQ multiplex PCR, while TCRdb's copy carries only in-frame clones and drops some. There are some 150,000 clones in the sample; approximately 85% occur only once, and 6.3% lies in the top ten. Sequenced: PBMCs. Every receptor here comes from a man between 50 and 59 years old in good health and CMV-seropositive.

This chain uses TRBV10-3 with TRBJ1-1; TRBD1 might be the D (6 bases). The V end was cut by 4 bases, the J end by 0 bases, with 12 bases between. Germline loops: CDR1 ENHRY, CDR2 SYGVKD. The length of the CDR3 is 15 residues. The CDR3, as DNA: TGTGCCATCAGTGCATCACAGGGTATGAACACTGAAGCTTTCTTT. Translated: CAISASQGMNTEAFF.

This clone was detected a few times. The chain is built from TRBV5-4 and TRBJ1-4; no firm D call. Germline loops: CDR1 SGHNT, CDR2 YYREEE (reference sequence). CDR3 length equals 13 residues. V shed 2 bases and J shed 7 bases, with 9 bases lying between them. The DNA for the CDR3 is TGTGCCAGCAGCTTCGGCGGCACTGAAAAACTGTTTTTT. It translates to CASSFGGTEKLFF.

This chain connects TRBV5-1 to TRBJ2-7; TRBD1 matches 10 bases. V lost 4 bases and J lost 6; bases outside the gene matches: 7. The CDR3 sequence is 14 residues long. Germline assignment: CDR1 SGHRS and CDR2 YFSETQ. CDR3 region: CASSGGTGEGEQYF. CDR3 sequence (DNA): TGCGCCAGCAGCGGAGGGACAGGGGAAGGCGAGCAGTACTTC.

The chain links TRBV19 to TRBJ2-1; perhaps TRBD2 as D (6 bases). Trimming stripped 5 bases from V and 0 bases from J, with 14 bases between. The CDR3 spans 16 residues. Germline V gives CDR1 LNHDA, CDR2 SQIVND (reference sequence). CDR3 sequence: CASSGKLAYSYNEQFF. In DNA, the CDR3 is TGTGCCAGTAGTGGGAAACTAGCTTACTCCTACAATGAGCAGTTCTTC. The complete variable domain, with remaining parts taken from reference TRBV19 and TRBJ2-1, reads DGGITQSPKYLFRKEGQNVTLSCEQNLNHDAMYWYRQDPGQGLRLIYYSQIVNDFQKGDIAEGYSVSREKKESFPLTVTSAQKNPTAFYLCASSGKLAYSYNEQFFGPGTRLTVL.

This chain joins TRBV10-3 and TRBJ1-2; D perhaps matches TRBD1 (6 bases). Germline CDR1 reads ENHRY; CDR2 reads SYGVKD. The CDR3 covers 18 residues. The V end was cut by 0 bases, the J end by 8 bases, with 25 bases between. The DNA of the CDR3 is TGTGCCATCAGTGAGTCGAGAGCCACAGCAGGGGTAATGTCGGGCTACACCTTC. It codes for CAISESRATAGVMSGYTF.

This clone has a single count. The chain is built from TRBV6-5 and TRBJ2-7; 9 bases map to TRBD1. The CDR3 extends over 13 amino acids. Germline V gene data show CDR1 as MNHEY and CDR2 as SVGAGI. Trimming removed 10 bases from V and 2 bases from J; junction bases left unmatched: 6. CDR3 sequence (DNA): TGTGCCACCAGCCGGGACAGGGCCTACGAGCAGTACTTC. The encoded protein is CATSRDRAYEQYF.

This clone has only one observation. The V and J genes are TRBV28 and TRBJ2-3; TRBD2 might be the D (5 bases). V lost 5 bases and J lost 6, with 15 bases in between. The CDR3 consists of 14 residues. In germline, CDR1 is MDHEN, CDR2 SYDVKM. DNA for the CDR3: TGTGCCAGCAGTCAACACTTCACGGGGGATACGCAGTATTTT. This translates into CASSQHFTGDTQYF.

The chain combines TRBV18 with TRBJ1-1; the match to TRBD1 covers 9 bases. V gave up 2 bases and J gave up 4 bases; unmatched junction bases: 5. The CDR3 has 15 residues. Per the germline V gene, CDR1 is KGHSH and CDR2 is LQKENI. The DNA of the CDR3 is TGTGCCAGCTCACCATACGGACAGGGGATCACTGAAGCTTTCTTT. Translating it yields CASSPYGQGITEAFF. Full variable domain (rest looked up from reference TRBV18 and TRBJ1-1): NAGVMQNPRHLVRRRGQEARLRCSPMKGHSHVYWYRQLPEEGLKFMVYLQKENIIDESGMPKERFSAEFPKEGPSILRIQQVVRGDSAAYFCASSPYGQGITEAFFGQGTRLTVV.

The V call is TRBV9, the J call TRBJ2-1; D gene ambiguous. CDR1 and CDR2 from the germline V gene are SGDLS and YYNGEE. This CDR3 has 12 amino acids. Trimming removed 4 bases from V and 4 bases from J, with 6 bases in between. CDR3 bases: TGTGCCAGCAGCCTCCCTTACAATGAGCAGTTCTTC. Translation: CASSLPYNEQFF.

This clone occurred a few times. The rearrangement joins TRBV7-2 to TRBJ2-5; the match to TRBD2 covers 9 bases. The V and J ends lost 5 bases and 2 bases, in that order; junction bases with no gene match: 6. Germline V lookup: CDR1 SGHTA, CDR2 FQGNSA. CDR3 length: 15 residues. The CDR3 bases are TGTGCCAGCAGCCAGACTAGCGGATTTCAAGAGACCCAGTACTTC. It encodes CASSQTSGFQETQYF.

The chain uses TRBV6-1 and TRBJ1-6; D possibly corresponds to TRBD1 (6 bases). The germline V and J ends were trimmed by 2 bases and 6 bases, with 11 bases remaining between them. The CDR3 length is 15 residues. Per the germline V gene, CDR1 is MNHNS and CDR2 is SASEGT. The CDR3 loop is CASSELGRGNSPLHF. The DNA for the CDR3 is TGTGCCAGCAGTGAACTGGGCAGGGGTAATTCACCCCTCCACTTT.

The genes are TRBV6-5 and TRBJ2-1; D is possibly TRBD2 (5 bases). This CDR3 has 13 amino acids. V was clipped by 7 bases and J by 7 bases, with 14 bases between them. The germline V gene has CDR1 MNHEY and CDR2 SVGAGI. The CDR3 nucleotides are TGTGCCAGCAAACGAGGTTCGGGGAATGAGCAGTTCTTC. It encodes CASKRGSGNEQFF.

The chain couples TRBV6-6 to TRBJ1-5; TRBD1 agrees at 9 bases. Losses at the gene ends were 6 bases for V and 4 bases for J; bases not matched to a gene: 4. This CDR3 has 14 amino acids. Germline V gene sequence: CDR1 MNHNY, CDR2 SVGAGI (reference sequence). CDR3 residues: CASRPTGGNQPQHF. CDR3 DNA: TGTGCCAGCAGACCGACAGGGGGAAATCAGCCCCAGCATTTT.

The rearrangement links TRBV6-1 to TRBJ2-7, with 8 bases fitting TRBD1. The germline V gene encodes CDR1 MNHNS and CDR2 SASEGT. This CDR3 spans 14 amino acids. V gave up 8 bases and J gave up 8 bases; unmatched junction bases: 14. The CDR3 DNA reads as TGTGCCAGCCCTCCGGGACAGGCTCGTTTGAAGCAGTACTTC. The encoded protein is CASPPGQARLKQYF.

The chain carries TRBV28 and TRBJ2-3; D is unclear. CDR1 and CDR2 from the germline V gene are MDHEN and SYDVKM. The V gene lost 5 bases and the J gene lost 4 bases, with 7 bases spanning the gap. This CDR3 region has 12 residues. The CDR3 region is CASSIYSDTQYF. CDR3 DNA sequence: TGTGCCAGCAGTATCTACTCAGATACGCAGTATTTT.

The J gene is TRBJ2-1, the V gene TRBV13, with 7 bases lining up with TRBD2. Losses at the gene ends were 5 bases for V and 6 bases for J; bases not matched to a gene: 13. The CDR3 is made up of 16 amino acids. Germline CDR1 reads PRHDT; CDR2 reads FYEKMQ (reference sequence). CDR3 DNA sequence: TGTGCCAGCAGCAGGGGAGGGTCTCAAAGGATCAATGAGCAGTTCTTC. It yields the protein CASSRGGSQRINEQFF.

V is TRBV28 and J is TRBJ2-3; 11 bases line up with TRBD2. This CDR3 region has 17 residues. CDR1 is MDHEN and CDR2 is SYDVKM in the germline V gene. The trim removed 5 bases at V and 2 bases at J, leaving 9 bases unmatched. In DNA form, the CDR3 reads TGTGCCAGCAGTCCAATACTAGCGGGGGCCGTCACAGATACGCAGTATTTT. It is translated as CASSPILAGAVTDTQYF.

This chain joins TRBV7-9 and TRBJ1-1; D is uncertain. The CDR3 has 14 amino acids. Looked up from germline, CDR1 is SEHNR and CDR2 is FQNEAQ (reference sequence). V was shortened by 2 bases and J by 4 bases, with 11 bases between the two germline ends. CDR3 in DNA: TGTGCCAGCAGCTTAACCGGGGAGAGCACTGAAGCTTTCTTT. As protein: CASSLTGESTEAFF.

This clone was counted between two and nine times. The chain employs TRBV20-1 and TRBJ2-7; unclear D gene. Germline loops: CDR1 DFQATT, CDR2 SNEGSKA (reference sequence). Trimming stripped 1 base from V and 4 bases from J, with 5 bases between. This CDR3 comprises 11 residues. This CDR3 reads CSARASYEQYF. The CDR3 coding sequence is TGCAGTGCTAGAGCGAGTTACGAGCAGTACTTC.

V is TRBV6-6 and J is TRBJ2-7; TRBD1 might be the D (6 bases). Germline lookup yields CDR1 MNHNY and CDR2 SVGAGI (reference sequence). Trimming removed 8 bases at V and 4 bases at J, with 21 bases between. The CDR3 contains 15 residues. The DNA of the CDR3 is TGTGCCAGCGTTCAGGGGTCCCACGGATCTTACGAGCAGTACTTC. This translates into CASVQGSHGSYEQYF.

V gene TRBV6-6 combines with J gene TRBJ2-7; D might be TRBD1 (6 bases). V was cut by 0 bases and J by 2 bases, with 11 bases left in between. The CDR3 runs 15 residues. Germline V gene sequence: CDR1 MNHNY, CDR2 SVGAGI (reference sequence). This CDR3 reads CASSYSPRDTYEQYF. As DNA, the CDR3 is TGTGCCAGCAGTTACTCGCCCAGGGACACCTACGAGCAGTACTTC.

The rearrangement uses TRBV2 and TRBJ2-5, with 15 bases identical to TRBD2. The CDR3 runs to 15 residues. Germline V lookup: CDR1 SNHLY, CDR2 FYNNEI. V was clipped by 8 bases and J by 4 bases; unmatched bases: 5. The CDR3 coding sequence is TGTGCCAGCGGACCGGGACTAGCGGGAGGAGAGACCCAGTACTTC. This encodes CASGPGLAGGETQYF.

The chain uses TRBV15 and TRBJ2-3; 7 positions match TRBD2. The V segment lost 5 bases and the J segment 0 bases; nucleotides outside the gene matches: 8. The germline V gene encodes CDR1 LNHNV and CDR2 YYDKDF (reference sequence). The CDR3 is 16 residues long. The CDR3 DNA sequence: TGTGCCACCAGCGGGCGGGAGTTGGAGAGCACAGATACGCAGTATTTT. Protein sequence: CATSGRELESTDTQYF.

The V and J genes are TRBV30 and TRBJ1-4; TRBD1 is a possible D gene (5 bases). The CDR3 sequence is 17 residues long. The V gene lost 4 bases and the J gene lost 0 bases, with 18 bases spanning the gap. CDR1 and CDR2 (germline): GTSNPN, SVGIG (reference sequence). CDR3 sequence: CAWTRDSPVATNEKLFF. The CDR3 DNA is TGTGCCTGGACCAGGGATTCACCGGTTGCAACTAATGAAAAACTGTTTTTT.

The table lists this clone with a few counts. The DNA of the CDR3 is TGCGCCAGCAGCGGGTCTAGCGGGAGGAACTACGAGCAGTACTTC. Translation: CASSGSSGRNYEQYF. V is TRBV5-1 and J is TRBJ2-7; 11 bases are a match to TRBD2. The CDR3 runs 15 residues. V was clipped by 4 bases and J by 3 bases; unmatched bases: 6. The germline V gene encodes CDR1 SGHRS and CDR2 YFSETQ.

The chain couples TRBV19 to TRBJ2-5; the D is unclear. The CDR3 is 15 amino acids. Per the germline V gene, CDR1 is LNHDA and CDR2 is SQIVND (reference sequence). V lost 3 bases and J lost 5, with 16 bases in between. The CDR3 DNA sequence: TGTGCCAGTAGTATTCTTTCCCCAGGCGAGGAGACCCAGTACTTC. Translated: CASSILSPGEETQYF.